This T cell receptor beta chain stems from a study of graft-versus-host responses after intestinal transplantation (dated by TCRdb to the early 2020s). Looking at the study overall: Recipients received multivisceral, liver-intestinal, or isolated intestinal transplants. Every recipient was given anti-thymocyte globulin induction, followed by roughly 3 years of maintenance tacrolimus and steroids. After intestinal transplantation, graft-versus-host and host-versus-graft alloreactive T cell clones in the graft, circulation and bone marrow were tracked using bulk TCR-beta CDR3 sequencing. To identify alloreactive clones, pre-transplant mixed lymphocyte reaction products were sequenced and then compared with unstimulated pre-transplant donor and recipient T cells. Of the roughly 26 intestinal transplant recipients enrolled in the cohort, one of whom was a retransplant, a few patients without pretransplant specimens were excluded. A peak of at least 4% donor T cells among recipient peripheral blood mononuclear cells was the definition used for donor T cell macrochimerism. Instead of going to the commercial service, samples from three later patients were sequenced in-house on an Illumina MiSeq and processed with MiXCR.

Blood samples were collected up to 4 times in the first month after transplant and then at least monthly when available. The library was prepared using the immunoSEQ multiplex PCR assay. Adaptive Biotechnologies carried out high-throughput TCR-beta CDR3 sequencing of genomic DNA for most patients. As for the original processing: Adaptive's ImmunoSEQ software was the source of the TCR sequencing data for 15 to 20 patients, while a few other patients were processed with MiXCR and VDJtools. Because the origin of CDR3 nucleotide sequences shared between donor and recipient could not be assigned, those sequences were removed. At least 2-fold expansion over unstimulated cells and a minimum CFSE-low frequency of 0.002% (template counts) or 0.001% (read counts) were required for clones to be classified as alloreactive. Clones were considered mappable if detected in sequenced pre-transplant spleen, lymph node, or MLR CFSE-low populations of the donor or recipient. Cumulative frequency of alloreactive clones was calculated as a percentage of all sequences weighted by copy number. This is the immuneACCESS table as TCRdb keeps it, with only in-frame sequences that have V and J called. A part of the clones is gone; compared with another copy, unresolved V genes explain less than half, and the rest is unexplained. V and J calls plus clone size are reproduced from that table; the DNA served to infer D and trimming. In this sample the table shows approximately 20,000 clones, about 91% of which occur a single time. Approximately 4.9% of the sample goes to the ten largest clones.

Study-wide findings and limitations: In the allografts of patients with donor T cell macrochimerism, GvH to HvG T cell clonal ratios were high. Early after transplant, peak levels of circulating GvH clones were found to be associated with declines in HvG clones. GvH clones were found in recipient bone marrow, and some of the GvH clones appeared earlier in ileal mucosa or blood, which is consistent with an intestinal mucosal origin. Conclusions were limited by the relatively low number and heterogeneity of intestinal transplant patients.

Of note for this clone: Its antigen is currently not known. Base-call qualities are not available, and no considerably larger clone is one nucleotide away.

This clonotype was obtained from a human patient who received an intestinal transplant, so some T cells may come from the graft donor. Sequences were derived from PBMCs, sampled more than 64 days after intestinal transplantation.

For the CDR3, the sequence is CASSPDRVRQPQHF. The DNA sequence is given as TGTGCCAGCAGCCCGGACAGGGTTCGGCAGCCCCAGCATTTT. The sequence joins TRBV27 to TRBJ1-5, with 8 central nucleotides matching TRBD1. CDR1 and CDR2 were assigned from the germline V gene (reference sequence) as MNHEY and SMNVEV. CDR3 length: 14 amino acids, cysteine to phenylalanine. Only the CDR3 DNA stays, 42 bases, in frame from base 1. Trimming accounts for 6 bases at V and 7 bases at J, while the number of junction bases matched to no gene is 8.